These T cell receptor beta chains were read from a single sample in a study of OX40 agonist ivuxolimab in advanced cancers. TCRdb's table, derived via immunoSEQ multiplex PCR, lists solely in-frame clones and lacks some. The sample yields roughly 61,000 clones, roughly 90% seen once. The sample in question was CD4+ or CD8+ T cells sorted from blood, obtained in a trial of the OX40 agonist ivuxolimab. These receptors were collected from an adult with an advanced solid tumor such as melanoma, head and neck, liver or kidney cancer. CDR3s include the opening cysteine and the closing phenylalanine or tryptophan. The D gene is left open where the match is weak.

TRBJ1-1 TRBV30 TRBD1 CAWADRGRTEAFF
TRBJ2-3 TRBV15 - CATSRGESYVISTDTQYF
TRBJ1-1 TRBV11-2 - CASSLDPTEAFF
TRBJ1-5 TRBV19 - CASSMAVNSNQPQHF
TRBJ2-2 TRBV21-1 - CASSKVWNTGELFF
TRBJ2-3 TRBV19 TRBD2 CASSLLAGGPGPRDTQYF
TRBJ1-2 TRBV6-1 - CASSEFGLGGYTF
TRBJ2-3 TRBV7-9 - CASSLGHAVTDTQYF
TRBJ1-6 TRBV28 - CASSFNRGNSPLHF
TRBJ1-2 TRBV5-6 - CASSFKGTGAGRGLHF
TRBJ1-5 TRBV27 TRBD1 CASSIGQGHNQPQHF
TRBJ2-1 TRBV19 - CASSRASYNEQFF
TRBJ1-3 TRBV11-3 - CASSSIVGTYGNTIYF
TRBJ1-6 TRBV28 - CASSLAGYNNSPLHF
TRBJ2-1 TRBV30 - CAWSTDANYNEQFF
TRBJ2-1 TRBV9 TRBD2 CASSVAGGSGEQFF
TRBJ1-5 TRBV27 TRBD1 CASSSGTGFDQPQHF
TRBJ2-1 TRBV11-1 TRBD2 CASSGTSGDEQFF
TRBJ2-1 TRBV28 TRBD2 CASSYGLAGGSNEQFF
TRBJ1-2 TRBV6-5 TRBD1 CASSYSWTGANYGYTF
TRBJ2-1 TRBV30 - CAWSVGGLNEQFF
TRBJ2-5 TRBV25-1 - CASHQETQYF
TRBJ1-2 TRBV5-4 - CASSFRQGDGYTF
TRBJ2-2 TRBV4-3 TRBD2 CASKRGDLTGELFF
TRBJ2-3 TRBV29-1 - CSVPDRILTDTQYF
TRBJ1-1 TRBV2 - CASSERAVNTEAFF
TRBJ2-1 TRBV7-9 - CASSGGGGLYNEQFF
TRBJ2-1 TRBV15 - CATTGGALLGNEQFF
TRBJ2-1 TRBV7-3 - CASSLRASSYNEQFF
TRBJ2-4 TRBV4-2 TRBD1 CASSPEQGAWNIQYF
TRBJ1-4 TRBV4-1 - CASSPRQDNEKLFF
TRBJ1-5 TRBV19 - CASSIAIGNQPQHF
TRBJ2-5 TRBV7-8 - CASSPLQGAQETQYF
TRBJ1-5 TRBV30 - CAWSYSDQPQHF
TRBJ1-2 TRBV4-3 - CASSQSGWDGYTF
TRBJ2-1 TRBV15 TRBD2 CATSREGGNEQFF
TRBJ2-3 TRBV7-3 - CASSPQEHREADTQYF
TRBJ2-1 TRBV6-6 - CASSYSAYNEQFF
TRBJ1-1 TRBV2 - CASSVGGGGAFF
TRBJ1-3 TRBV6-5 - CASSLGQGNTIYF
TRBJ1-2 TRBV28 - CASSPRLNGYTF
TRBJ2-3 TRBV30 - CAWSASSTDTQYF
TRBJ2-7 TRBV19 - CASSIFGRSEQYF
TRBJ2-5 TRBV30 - CAWSLWETQYF
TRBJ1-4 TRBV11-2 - CASSLVIGAEEKLFF
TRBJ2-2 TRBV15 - CATSRDGDGELFF
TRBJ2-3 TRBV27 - CASSHGVIDTQYF
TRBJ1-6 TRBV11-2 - CASSSGLYSYNSPLHF
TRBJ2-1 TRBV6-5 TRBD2 CASSPGLAGVWEQFF
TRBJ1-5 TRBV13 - CASSLQGQPQHF
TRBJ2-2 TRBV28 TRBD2 CASSSSGAGGPNTGELFF
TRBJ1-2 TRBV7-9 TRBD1 CASSSSGTGVDGYTF
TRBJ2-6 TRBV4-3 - CASSQEWEAGANVLTF
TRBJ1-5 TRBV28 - CASSSTNQPQHF
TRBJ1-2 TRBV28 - CASSLYSGAVNYGYTF